This entry concerns a single T cell receptor (beta chain). In germline, CDR1 is MNHEY, CDR2 SVGAGI. Between the trimmed V and J ends, which lost 5 bases and 3 bases, there was a span of 11 bases. The CDR3 contains 14 residues. This entry is derived from a study of neurological immune-mediated disorders. TCRdb reanalysed the 5' RACE reads using MiXCR and keeps one entry per CDR3 protein. The table lists 55,000 to 80,000 distinct CDR3 sequences, approximately 4.6% of them singletons, with 3% to 4% in the top ten. This clonotype originated in a woman in her 50s with multiple sclerosis. Sequenced material: PBMCs. J is TRBJ1-5 and V is TRBV6-5; D is ambiguous. CDR3 amino acids: CASSQEGFNQPQHF. Here the CDR3 DNA reads TGTGCCAGCAGTCAAGAGGGTTTCAATCAGCCCCAGCATTTT.